Below are 10 T cell receptor beta chains sequenced from a single sample in a study of response to subunit inactivated influenza vaccine. Each CDR3 protein is one row after TCRdb ran MiXCR on the RT-PCR reads. The sample has just over 300,000 distinct CDR3 sequences, roughly 22% seen once; the top ten hold about a tenth. This specimen consisted of PBMCs from blood, obtained approximately 20 months after vaccination. The receptors were sampled from a man between 50 and 75 years old who received an inactivated influenza vaccine.

A few counts support this clonotype. The V gene is TRBV28, the J gene TRBJ2-3; 8 positions match TRBD2. CDR1 is MDHEN, CDR2 SYDVKM, per germline. The CDR3 loop spans 13 amino acids. The V and J ends lost 7 bases and 5 bases, in that order; junction bases with no gene match: 5. CDR3 sequence: CASTHGRVDTQYF. The CDR3 coding sequence is TGTGCCAGCACCCACGGGAGGGTAGATACGCAGTATTTT.

This chain connects TRBV10-3 to TRBJ2-1; tentatively, D is TRBD1 (6 bases). Trimming removed 10 bases at V and 3 bases at J, with 16 bases between. CDR1 is ENHRY, CDR2 SYGVKD, per germline. CDR3 size: 14 residues. CDR3 loop: CATNPGVGYNEQFF. The CDR3 DNA follows: TGTGCCACCAACCCAGGGGTCGGCTACAATGAGCAGTTCTTC.

The rearrangement links TRBV20-1 to TRBJ2-5; D perhaps matches TRBD2 (6 bases). V lost 0 bases to trimming and J lost 0 bases, with 11 bases between them. From germline, CDR1 is DFQATT and CDR2 SNEGSKA (reference sequence). The CDR3 extends over 15 amino acids. In DNA form, the CDR3 reads TGCAGTGCTAGAGATTTCCTAGCGAACCAAGAGACCCAGTACTTC. Translated, it gives CSARDFLANQETQYF.

The chain combines TRBV28 with TRBJ2-1; D perhaps matches TRBD2 (5 bases). Germline CDR1 is MDHEN and CDR2 is SYDVKM. The CDR3 runs to 15 residues. The germline V and J ends were trimmed by 3 bases and 4 bases, with 13 bases remaining between them. CDR3 region: CASSFTPREYNEQFF. The CDR3 DNA reads TGTGCCAGCAGTTTTACCCCACGGGAATACAATGAGCAGTTCTTC.

The chain joins TRBV6-1 to TRBJ1-1; D remains ambiguous. Germline V gene sequence: CDR1 MNHNS, CDR2 SASEGT. V lost 8 bases to trimming and J lost 9 bases, with 19 bases between them. CDR3 length equals 13 residues. The chain's CDR3 is CASLIWGGKKAFF. The CDR3, as DNA: TGTGCCAGCTTAATTTGGGGAGGGAAAAAAGCTTTCTTT.

The chain employs TRBV11-2 and TRBJ2-3; 9 nucleotides match TRBD1. CDR1 and CDR2 (germline): SGHAT, FQNNGV. The CDR3 has 14 amino acids. The J segment lost 7 bases and the V segment lost 5 bases, leaving 7 bases of the junction unmatched. DNA for the CDR3: TGTGCCAGCAGCGACGGGACAGGGCAGAATACGCAGTATTTT. Protein sequence: CASSDGTGQNTQYF.

This clonotype turned up a few times. V and J are TRBV20-1 and TRBJ2-5, with 9 bases fitting TRBD1. CDR3 size: 14 residues. Losses at the gene ends were 3 bases for V and 4 bases for J; bases not matched to a gene: 6. The germline V gene has CDR1 DFQATT and CDR2 SNEGSKA (reference sequence). The CDR3 bases are TGCAGTGCTAGGCGAACAGGGGGCGGAGAGACCCAGTACTTC. It specifies CSARRTGGGETQYF.

This clonotype has more than one count but fewer than ten. The V and J genes are TRBV20-1 and TRBJ1-4, with unresolved D. Germline loops: CDR1 DFQATT, CDR2 SNEGSKA (reference sequence). Trimming removed 0 bases from V and 5 bases from J, with 16 bases in between. This CDR3 region has 16 residues. The CDR3 protein is CSARDRQSWRNEKLFF. CDR3 nucleotides: TGCAGTGCTAGAGATCGGCAATCCTGGAGAAATGAAAAACTGTTTTTT.

The rearrangement links TRBV5-1 to TRBJ2-7; perhaps TRBD1 as D (5 bases). Germline CDR1 and CDR2: SGHRS and YFSETQ. The CDR3 is 17 amino acids. V lost 5 bases and J lost 0, with 21 bases in between. CDR3 amino acids: CASRPLSPRGDSYEQYF. The DNA for the CDR3 is TGCGCCAGCAGACCTTTGAGCCCAAGGGGCGACTCCTACGAGCAGTACTTC.

The gene calls are TRBV7-9 and TRBJ1-2, with D unresolved. Germline values: CDR1 SEHNR, CDR2 FQNEAQ (reference sequence). The CDR3 is made up of 13 amino acids. Deletions cut 5 bases from V and 2 bases from J, with 9 bases between. DNA of the CDR3: TGTGCCAGCAGCGAGACGGACAACTATGGCTACACCTTC. It codes for CASSETDNYGYTF.